The 9 T cell receptor beta chains presented below share a single source sample, sequenced in a study of cytomegalovirus exposure and HLA in healthy donors. Use of 60 Vbeta and 13 Jbeta primers characterized the PCR. Sequenced by immunoSEQ multiplex PCR; TCRdb stores in-frame clones only, minus some. The data show some 90,000 clones, with around 80% seen just once and 20% to 30% held by the top ten. Sequencing used PBMCs. All receptors derive from a woman aged 45-59 years in good health and CMV-seropositive.

The V gene is TRBV4-2, the J gene TRBJ1-6, with a possible D match to TRBD1 (6 bases). This CDR3 is built from 14 residues. The germline V gene encodes CDR1 LGHNA and CDR2 YNFKEQ. V was shortened by 5 bases and J by 8 bases, with 13 bases between the two germline ends. In DNA, the CDR3 is TGTGCCAGCAGCAAACAGGGCCCCGATTCACCCCTCCACTTT. Translated: CASSKQGPDSPLHF.

J is TRBJ1-2 and V is TRBV11-2, with D possibly matching TRBD1 (5 bases). Germline CDR1 SGHAT, CDR2 FQNNGV. The ends were cut back, 1 base at V and 2 bases at J, with 5 bases in the middle. The CDR3 consists of 13 residues. DNA of the CDR3: TGTGCCAGCAGCTTAGGACAGAACTATGGCTACACCTTC. It yields the protein CASSLGQNYGYTF.

The V gene is TRBV7-3, the J gene TRBJ2-3, with 10 bases lining up with TRBD2. CDR1 is SGHTA, CDR2 FQGTGA, per germline. The CDR3 length is 17 residues. Trimming took 0 bases from V and 4 from J; bases not matched to a gene: 7. The CDR3 coding sequence is TGTGCCAGCAGCTTAACGAGCGGGGGGGCTTTATCAGATACGCAGTATTTT. Translated, it gives CASSLTSGGALSDTQYF.

This clone was counted between two and nine times. At the DNA level, this CDR3 is encoded by other sequences in the same sample as well. The J gene is TRBJ1-1, the V gene TRBV6-5; D gene unclear. Germline CDR1 and CDR2: MNHEY and SVGAGI. This CDR3 region has 13 residues. V shed 7 bases and J shed 0 bases, with 9 bases lying between them. The CDR3 sequence is CASKRSMNTEAFF. CDR3 nucleotides: TGTGCCAGCAAGCGGAGCATGAACACTGAAGCTTTCTTT.

The rearrangement links TRBV6-6 to TRBJ1-1, with D maybe TRBD1 (5 bases). The CDR3 sequence is 13 residues long. Trimming took off 6 bases at V and 1 base at J, with 9 bases between the two ends. Germline V gene data show CDR1 as MNHNY and CDR2 as SVGAGI (reference sequence). DNA for the CDR3: TGTGCCAGCAGCCCGACAGAGAACACTGAAGCTTTCTTT. This gives the protein CASSPTENTEAFF.

The chain couples TRBV7-2 to TRBJ1-1, with D perhaps TRBD1 (6 bases). Germline V gene data show CDR1 as SGHTA and CDR2 as FQGNSA. The length of the CDR3 is 16 residues. The V gene lost 3 bases and the J gene lost 5 bases, with 19 bases spanning the gap. Here the CDR3 DNA reads TGTGCCAGCAGCTTCGGACAGTTGGGGTTGGGGACTGAAGCTTTCTTT. This encodes CASSFGQLGLGTEAFF.

The chain is built from TRBV7-6 and TRBJ1-1; 7 bases align to TRBD1. The CDR3 runs 15 residues. CDR1 and CDR2 from the germline V gene are SGHVS and FNYEAQ. Losses at the gene ends were 5 bases for V and 4 bases for J; bases not matched to a gene: 10. The CDR3 DNA reads TGTGCCAGCAGCACCCAGACAGGGATGGGCACTGAAGCTTTCTTT. This codes for CASSTQTGMGTEAFF.

This chain connects TRBV10-3 to TRBJ1-2; D may be TRBD1 (6 bases). The CDR3 consists of 13 residues. Germline values: CDR1 ENHRY, CDR2 SYGVKD. V gave up 4 bases and J gave up 4 bases, with 10 bases separating them. CDR3 residues: CAISGTDLYGYTF. In nucleotides, the CDR3 is TGTGCCATCAGTGGGACAGATCTCTATGGCTACACCTTC.

This rearrangement joins TRBV29-1 to TRBJ1-2; 7 nucleotides agree with TRBD1. This CDR3 has 12 amino acids. Trimming at V came to 7 bases and at J to 2 bases, leaving 4 bases not matched to a gene. Germline CDR1 SQVTM, CDR2 ANQGSEA. The CDR3 loop is CSAGGQNYGYTF. CDR3 bases: TGCAGCGCAGGGGGGCAGAACTATGGCTACACCTTC.